Each of the 26 T cell receptor beta chains below was sequenced from the same sample in a study of cytomegalovirus exposure and HLA in healthy donors. The PCR was carried out with 60 Vbeta primers and 13 Jbeta primers. Profiled with immunoSEQ multiplex PCR; TCRdb holds only in-frame clones, not every one. Counted here are around 120,000 clones, about three quarters occurring once; the ten biggest clones make up about 2.7%. The sequencing input was PBMCs. The receptor set was obtained from a woman aged 60-75 years in good health and CMV-seropositive.

The chain combines TRBV12-5 with TRBJ2-3; 9 bases are a match to TRBD1. Trimming at V came to 10 bases and at J to 3 bases, leaving 17 bases not matched to a gene. Germline V lookup: CDR1 LGHNT, CDR2 FRNRAP. The CDR3 covers 17 residues. The CDR3 DNA follows: TGTGCTACCTCACCGGGACAGGGAGCTACGGGGACAGATACGCAGTATTTT. Its translation is CATSPGQGATGTDTQYF.

Concerning this clone: At one boundary the junction diverges from the germline segment, which might be a read error. V and J are TRBV7-7 and TRBJ2-5; 15 nucleotides match TRBD2. This CDR3 comprises 15 residues. Germline V gene lookup returns CDR1 SSHAT and CDR2 FNYEAQ (reference sequence). CDR3 region: CASSLGTSGRETQYF. As DNA, the CDR3 is TGTGCTAGCAGCTTGGGGACTAGCGGGAGGGAGACCCAGTACTTC.

In its sample, this clone was seen once. V gene TRBV28 combines with J gene TRBJ1-4; possibly TRBD1 for D (6 bases). The CDR3 has 13 amino acids. Trimming removed 9 bases from V and 8 bases from J, with 16 bases in between. Germline values: CDR1 MDHEN, CDR2 SYDVKM. The CDR3 loop is CASNLQGREKLFF. The DNA of the CDR3 is TGTGCCAGTAACCTACAGGGTCGCGAAAAACTGTTTTTT.

The rearrangement joins TRBV6-5 to TRBJ1-2, with D perhaps matching TRBD1 (6 bases). This CDR3 is built from 14 residues. CDR1 is MNHEY, CDR2 SVGAGI, per germline. Trimming took 4 bases from V and 13 from J, leaving 22 bases between them. CDR3 bases: TGTGCCAGCAGTTGGACAGATTCCGACTATGGTTGCACCTTC. It yields the protein CASSWTDSDYGCTF.

The CDR3: CASSSGLAANEQFF. The CDR3 region has the DNA TGTGCCAGCAGCTCGGGACTAGCGGCCAATGAGCAGTTCTTC. The chain is built from TRBV5-6 and TRBJ2-1, with 11 bases fitting TRBD2. Germline CDR1 is SGHDT and CDR2 is YYEEEE. This CDR3 is 14 amino acids long. Trimming at V came to 3 bases and at J to 6 bases, leaving 2 bases not matched to a gene. Variable domain in full (rest from reference TRBV5-6 and TRBJ2-1): DAGVTQSPTHLIKTRGQQVTLRCSPKSGHDTVSWYQQALGQGPQFIFQYYEEEERQRGNFPDRFSGHQFPNYSSELNVNALLLGDSALYLCASSSGLAANEQFFGPGTRLTVL.

This clone was counted between two and nine times. V and J are TRBV7-8 and TRBJ2-7; D is unclear. The germline V gene has CDR1 SGHVS and CDR2 FQNEAQ. The CDR3 runs 14 residues. Trimming left V 4 bases short and J 1 base short, with 11 bases between. The CDR3 sequence: CASSWADGSYEQYF. The DNA of the CDR3 is TGTGCCAGCAGCTGGGCCGACGGATCCTACGAGCAGTACTTC. The full variable domain, completed using reference TRBV7-8 and TRBJ2-7, is GAGVSQSPRYKVAKRGQDVALRCDPISGHVSLFWYQQALGQGPEFLTYFQNEAQLDKSGLPSDRFFAERPEGSVSTLKIQRTQQEDSAVYLCASSWADGSYEQYFGPGTRLTVT.

This chain links TRBV28 with TRBJ1-1, with 7 bases lining up with TRBD1. The CDR3 spans 13 residues. Trimming took 1 base from V and 10 from J; bases not matched to a gene: 6. Germline values: CDR1 MDHEN, CDR2 SYDVKM. CDR3 coding DNA: TGTGCCAGCAGTTTATTCCGACAGGGTGCAGCTTTCTTT. As protein: CASSLFRQGAAFF. The full variable domain, completed using reference TRBV28 and TRBJ1-1, is DVKVTQSSRYLVKRTGEKVFLECVQDMDHENMFWYRQDPGLGLRLIYFSYDVKMKEKGDIPEGYSVSREKKERFSLILESASTNQTSMYLCASSLFRQGAAFFGQGTRLTVV.

This clone was recorded once. V is TRBV11-2 and J is TRBJ1-4; no definite D call. V lost 2 bases to trimming and J lost 5 bases, with 12 bases between them. This CDR3 has 15 residues. Germline CDR1 is SGHAT and CDR2 is FQNNGV. CDR3 amino acids: CASSLYGPTNEKLFF. As DNA, the CDR3 is TGTGCCAGCAGCTTATATGGGCCGACCAATGAAAAACTGTTTTTT.

The V and J genes are TRBV5-6 and TRBJ2-5; TRBD2 aligns across 7 bases. The CDR3 spans 16 residues. Germline CDR1 SGHDT, CDR2 YYEEEE. J was trimmed by 5 bases and V by 0 bases; bases with no gene match: 10. The CDR3 loop is CASSLGGGSLGETQYF. The CDR3 nucleotides read TGTGCCAGCAGCTTGGGGGGGGGAAGCCTTGGGGAGACCCAGTACTTC.

DNA for the CDR3: TGTGCCAGCAGCTGGGGACAGGAGCAGTACTTC. It encodes CASSWGQEQYF. V is TRBV7-9 and J is TRBJ2-7; 7 bases fit TRBD1. This CDR3 contains 11 residues. Trimming took 4 bases from V and 7 from J; bases not matched to a gene: 1. Germline CDR1 is SEHNR and CDR2 is FQNEAQ (reference sequence).

J is TRBJ1-5 and V is TRBV29-1; D gene unclear. This CDR3 comprises 12 residues. Between the trimmed V and J ends, which lost 4 bases and 2 bases, there was a span of 6 bases. Looked up from germline, CDR1 is SQVTM and CDR2 is ANQGSEA. In DNA form, the CDR3 reads TGCAGCGTTGCGTCGGGCAATCAGCCCCAGCATTTT. This encodes CSVASGNQPQHF.

V and J are TRBV10-1 and TRBJ2-3, with 9 bases identical to TRBD1. This CDR3 comprises 15 residues. Germline V lookup: CDR1 WNHNN, CDR2 SYGVQD (reference sequence). The J segment lost 4 bases and the V segment lost 7 bases, leaving 9 bases of the junction unmatched. The CDR3 DNA is TGCGCCAGCACCGAAGGACAGGGGATCTCAGATACGCAGTATTTT. Amino acids: CASTEGQGISDTQYF.

This clone has only a few counts. The chain couples TRBV4-1 to TRBJ1-2; 7 nucleotides agree with TRBD1. J gave up 5 bases and V 4 bases, and 10 bases lay outside the gene matches. Germline loops: CDR1 MGHRA, CDR2 YSYEKL. This CDR3 is 15 amino acids long. CDR3 loop: CASSRGTGAGYGYTF. The CDR3 region has the DNA TGCGCCAGCAGCCGGGGCACAGGGGCTGGATATGGCTACACCTTC.

The J gene is TRBJ2-7, the V gene TRBV6-1; TRBD1 agrees at 7 bases. J lost 1 base, V lost 4 bases, and 7 bases had no gene match. The CDR3 contains 15 residues. Per germline, CDR1 MNHNS and CDR2 SASEGT. This chain's CDR3 is CASSGGQLPSYEQYF. DNA for the CDR3: TGTGCCAGCAGTGGGGGACAGCTCCCTTCCTACGAGCAGTACTTC.

This rearrangement joins TRBV4-1 to TRBJ1-6, with a tentative D call TRBD1 (6 bases). The germline gives CDR1 MGHRA, CDR2 YSYEKL. There are 16 residues in the CDR3. The V end lost 3 bases, the J end lost 6 bases, and 15 bases lay between the germline ends. CDR3: CASSHAGTRVNSPLHF. CDR3 nucleotide sequence: TGCGCCAGCAGCCATGCCGGGACACGCGTTAATTCACCCCTCCACTTT.

The chain has TRBV11-3 and TRBJ1-3; no reliable D call. Trimming pared 0 bases from V and 3 bases from J, leaving 3 bases between. The germline V gene encodes CDR1 SGHNT and CDR2 YENEEA. The CDR3 covers 13 residues. The CDR3 DNA reads as TGTGCCAGCAGCTTAGACATTGGAAACACCATATATTTT. This sequence encodes CASSLDIGNTIYF.

The V call is TRBV7-3, the J call TRBJ1-2; 10 bases align to TRBD1. Per the germline V gene, CDR1 is SGHTA and CDR2 is FQGTGA. J lost 6 bases, V lost 3 bases, and 1 base had no gene match. This CDR3 region has 13 residues. The DNA of the CDR3 is TGTGCCAGCAGCTTCGGGACAGGGGATGGCTACACCTTC. As protein: CASSFGTGDGYTF.

The J gene is TRBJ1-4, the V gene TRBV19; 7 nucleotides agree with TRBD1. The V segment lost 7 bases and the J segment 2 bases; nucleotides outside the gene matches: 7. Germline V gives CDR1 LNHDA, CDR2 SQIVND (reference sequence). The CDR3 is 15 residues long. The CDR3 loop is CASTEGALTNEKLFF. The CDR3 DNA reads as TGTGCCAGTACAGAGGGGGCGTTGACTAATGAAAAACTGTTTTTT.

The V and J genes are TRBV7-2 and TRBJ1-3; D remains unclear. Germline V gene sequence: CDR1 SGHTA, CDR2 FQGNSA. There are 16 residues in the CDR3. V gave up 2 bases and J gave up 3 bases, with 14 bases separating them. CDR3 nucleotide sequence: TGTGCCAGCAGCTTAAGATCCCCGGGTGGTGGAAACACCATATATTTT. Its protein product is CASSLRSPGGGNTIYF.

J is TRBJ2-7 and V is TRBV7-9; a possible D gene is TRBD2 (7 bases). Trimming took off 5 bases at V and 12 bases at J, with 23 bases between the two ends. Per germline, CDR1 SEHNR and CDR2 FQNEAQ (reference sequence). This CDR3 is 14 amino acids long. The CDR3 DNA is TGTGCCAGCAGCGTCACGCGAGGGTGGGGGGGCTTGTACTTC. Its protein product is CASSVTRGWGGLYF.

The chain uses TRBV20-1 and TRBJ1-2; a possible D gene is TRBD1 (5 bases). V was pared by 4 bases and J by 6 bases, with 9 bases between. Germline lookup yields CDR1 DFQATT and CDR2 SNEGSKA (reference sequence). CDR3 size: 11 residues. In DNA, the CDR3 is TGCAGTGCTAAACAGGCCAATGGCTACACCTTC. Translation gives CSAKQANGYTF.

The chain joins TRBV15 to TRBJ2-1, with a tentative D call TRBD2 (7 bases). CDR1 and CDR2 from the germline V gene are LNHNV and YYDKDF (reference sequence). Trimming stripped 0 bases from V and 6 bases from J, with 18 bases between. The CDR3 contains 17 residues. The CDR3 bases are TGTGCCACCAGCAGAGATCGTGAGGGGGGGCCGGTCAATGAGCAGTTCTTC. Its protein is CATSRDREGGPVNEQFF.

The chain uses TRBV4-1 and TRBJ2-1; D not resolved. The CDR3 spans 15 residues. Germline V lookup: CDR1 MGHRA, CDR2 YSYEKL. V was trimmed by 0 bases and J by 0 bases, leaving 6 bases between them. CDR3 region: CASSQDWSSYNEQFF. The DNA for the CDR3 is TGCGCCAGCAGCCAAGACTGGAGCTCCTACAATGAGCAGTTCTTC.

This chain links TRBV2 with TRBJ2-3; 8 bases match TRBD2. The CDR3 extends over 17 amino acids. CDR1 SNHLY and CDR2 FYNNEI come from the germline V gene. V was clipped by 0 bases and J by 0 bases; unmatched bases: 5. The CDR3 here is CASSEALQRESTDTQYF. The CDR3 region has the DNA TGTGCCAGCAGTGAAGCGCTTCAGCGGGAGAGCACAGATACGCAGTATTTT.

The chain employs TRBV5-4 and TRBJ1-3; D gene unclear. There are 15 residues in the CDR3. Trimming removed 4 bases from V and 0 bases from J, with 11 bases in between. The germline CDR1 and CDR2 sequences are SGHNT and YYREEE (reference sequence). Here the CDR3 reads CASSAEVHSGNTIYF. The CDR3 DNA reads TGTGCCAGCAGCGCCGAGGTTCACTCTGGAAACACCATATATTTT.

The chain recombines TRBV27 with TRBJ1-5, with D possibly TRBD1 on 5 matching bases. Germline CDR1 and CDR2: MNHEY and SMNVEV (reference sequence). The V end was cut by 5 bases, the J end by 2 bases, with 16 bases between. This CDR3 spans 16 amino acids. The CDR3 DNA reads TGTGCCAGCAGTCCATCCCTGCTCAGGGGCAATCAGCCCCAGCATTTT. Amino acids: CASSPSLLRGNQPQHF.